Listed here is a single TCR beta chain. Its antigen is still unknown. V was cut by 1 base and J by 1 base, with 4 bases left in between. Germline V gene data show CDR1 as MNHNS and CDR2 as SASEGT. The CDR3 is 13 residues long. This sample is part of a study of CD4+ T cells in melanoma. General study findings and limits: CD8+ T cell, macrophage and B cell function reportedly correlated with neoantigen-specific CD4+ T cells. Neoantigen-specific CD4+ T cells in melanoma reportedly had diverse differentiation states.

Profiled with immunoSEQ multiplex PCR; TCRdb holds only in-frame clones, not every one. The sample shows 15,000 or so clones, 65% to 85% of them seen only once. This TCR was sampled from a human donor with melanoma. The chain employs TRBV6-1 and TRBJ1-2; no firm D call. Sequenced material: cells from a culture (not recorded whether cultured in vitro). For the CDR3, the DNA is TGTGCCAGCAGTGAAGAGGATAACTATGGCTACACCTTC. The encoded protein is CASSEEDNYGYTF.